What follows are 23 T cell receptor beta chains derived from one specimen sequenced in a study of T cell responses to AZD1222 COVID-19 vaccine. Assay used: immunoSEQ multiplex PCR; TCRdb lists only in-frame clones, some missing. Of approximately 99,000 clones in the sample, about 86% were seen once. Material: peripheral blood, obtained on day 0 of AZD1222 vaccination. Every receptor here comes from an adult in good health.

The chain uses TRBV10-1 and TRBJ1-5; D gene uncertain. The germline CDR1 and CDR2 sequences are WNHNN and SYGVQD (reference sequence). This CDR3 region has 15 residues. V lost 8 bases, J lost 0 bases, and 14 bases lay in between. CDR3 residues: CASPPRWYSNQPQHF. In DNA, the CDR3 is TGCGCCAGCCCCCCGCGATGGTATAGCAATCAGCCCCAGCATTTT.

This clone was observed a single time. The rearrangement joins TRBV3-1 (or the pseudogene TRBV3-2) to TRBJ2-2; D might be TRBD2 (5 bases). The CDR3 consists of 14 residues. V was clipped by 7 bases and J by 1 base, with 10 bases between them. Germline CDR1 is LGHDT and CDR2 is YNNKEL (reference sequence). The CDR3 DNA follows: TGTGCCAGCACCACTGGACTGAACACCGGGGAGCTGTTTTTT. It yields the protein CASTTGLNTGELFF.

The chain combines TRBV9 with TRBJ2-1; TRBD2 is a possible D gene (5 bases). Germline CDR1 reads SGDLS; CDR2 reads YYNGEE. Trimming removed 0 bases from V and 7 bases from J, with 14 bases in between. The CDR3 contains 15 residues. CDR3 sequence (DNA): TGTGCCAGCAGCGTAGATCCTAGCAGAAGAAATGAGCAGTTCTTC. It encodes CASSVDPSRRNEQFF.

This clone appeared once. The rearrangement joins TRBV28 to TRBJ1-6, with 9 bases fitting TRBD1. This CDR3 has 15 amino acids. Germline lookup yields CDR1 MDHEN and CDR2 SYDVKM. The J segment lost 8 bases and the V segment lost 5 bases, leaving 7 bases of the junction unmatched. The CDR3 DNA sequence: TGTGCCAGCAGTGCCCGGGACAGGGAGCATTCACCCCTCCACTTT. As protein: CASSARDREHSPLHF.

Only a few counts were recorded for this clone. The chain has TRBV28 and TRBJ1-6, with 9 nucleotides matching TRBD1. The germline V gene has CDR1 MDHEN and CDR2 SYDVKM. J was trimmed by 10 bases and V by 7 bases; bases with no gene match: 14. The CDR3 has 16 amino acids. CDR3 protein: CASTSGQGIGGSPLHF. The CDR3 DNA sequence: TGTGCCAGCACCTCGGGACAGGGAATAGGGGGCTCACCCCTCCACTTT.

The CDR3 DNA is TGTGCCAGCAGCCCAGGGTCGTCTATGGGCTACACCTTC. Residues: CASSPGSSMGYTF. The chain is built from TRBV12-3 or TRBV12-4 and TRBJ1-2, with a tentative D call TRBD1 (5 bases). The CDR3 sequence is 13 residues long. Deletions cut 6 bases from V and 8 bases from J, with 16 bases between.

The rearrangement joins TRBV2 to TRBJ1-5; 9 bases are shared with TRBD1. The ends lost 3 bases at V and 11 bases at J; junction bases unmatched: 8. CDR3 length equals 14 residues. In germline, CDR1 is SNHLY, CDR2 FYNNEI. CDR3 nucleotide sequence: TGTGCCAGCAGTGATGGGACAGGGTTTCCGGCCCAGCATTTT. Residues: CASSDGTGFPAQHF.

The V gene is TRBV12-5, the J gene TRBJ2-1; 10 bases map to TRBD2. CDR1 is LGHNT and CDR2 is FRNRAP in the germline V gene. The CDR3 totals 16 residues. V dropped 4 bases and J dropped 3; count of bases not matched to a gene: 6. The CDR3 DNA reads TGTGCTAGTGGTTCTGTAGCGGGGGGCTACTACAATGAGCAGTTCTTC. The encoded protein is CASGSVAGGYYNEQFF.

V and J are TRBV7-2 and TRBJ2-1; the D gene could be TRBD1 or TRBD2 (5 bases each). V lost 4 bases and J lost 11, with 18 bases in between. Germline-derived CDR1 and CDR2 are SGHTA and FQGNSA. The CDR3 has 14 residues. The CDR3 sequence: CASSSFRDRGKQFF. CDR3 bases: TGTGCCAGCAGCTCCTTCCGGGACCGGGGAAAGCAGTTCTTC.

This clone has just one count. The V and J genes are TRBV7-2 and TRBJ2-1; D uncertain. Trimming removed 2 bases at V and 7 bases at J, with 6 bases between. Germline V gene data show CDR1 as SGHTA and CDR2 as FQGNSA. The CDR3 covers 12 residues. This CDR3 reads CASSLFGNEQFF. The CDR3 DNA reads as TGTGCCAGCAGCTTATTCGGGAATGAGCAGTTCTTC.

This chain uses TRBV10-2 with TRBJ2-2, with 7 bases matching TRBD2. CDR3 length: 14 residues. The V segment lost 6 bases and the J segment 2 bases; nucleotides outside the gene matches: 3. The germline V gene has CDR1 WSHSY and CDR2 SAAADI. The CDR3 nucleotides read TGCGCCAGCAGACCGGGACTAAACACCGGGGAGCTGTTTTTT. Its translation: CASRPGLNTGELFF.

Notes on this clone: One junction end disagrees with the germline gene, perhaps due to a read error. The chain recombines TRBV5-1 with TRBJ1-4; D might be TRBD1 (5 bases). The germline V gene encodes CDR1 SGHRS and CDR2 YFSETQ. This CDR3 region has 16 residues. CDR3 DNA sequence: TGCGCCAGCAGGTTGGGGCAAGTTGCAACTAATGAAAAACTGTTTTTT. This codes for CASRLGQVATNEKLFF.

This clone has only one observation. The CDR3 sequence is CASSPPQGARDQPQHF. Written as DNA, the CDR3 is TGCGCCAGCAGCCCACCACAGGGGGCAAGGGATCAGCCCCAGCATTTT. The chain has TRBV5-1 and TRBJ1-5; 9 bases match TRBD1. The CDR3 length is 16 residues. V was pared by 4 bases and J by 5 bases, with 10 bases of the junction left unmatched. Germline CDR1 is SGHRS and CDR2 is YFSETQ.

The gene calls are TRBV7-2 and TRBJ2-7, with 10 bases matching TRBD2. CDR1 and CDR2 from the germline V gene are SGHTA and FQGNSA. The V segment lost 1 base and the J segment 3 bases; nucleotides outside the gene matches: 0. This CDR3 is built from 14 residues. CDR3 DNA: TGTGCCAGCAGCTTAGAGCGGGGGGGCTACGAGCAGTACTTC. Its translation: CASSLERGGYEQYF.

CDR3 amino acids: CASSLRGGNSGANVLTF. In nucleotides, the CDR3 is TGTGCCAGCAGCTTAAGGGGTGGAAACTCTGGGGCCAACGTCCTGACTTTC. The chain employs TRBV7-2 and TRBJ2-6, with D possibly TRBD1 on 5 matching bases. V was trimmed by 2 bases and J by 0 bases, leaving 11 bases between them. In germline, CDR1 is SGHTA, CDR2 FQGNSA. This CDR3 region has 17 residues. The variable domain in full, completed from reference TRBV7-2 and TRBJ2-6, reads GAGVSQSPSNKVTEKGKDVELRCDPISGHTALYWYRQSLGQGLEFLIYFQGNSAPDKSGLPSDRFSAERTGGSVSTLTIQRTQQEDSAVYLCASSLRGGNSGANVLTFGAGSRLTVL.

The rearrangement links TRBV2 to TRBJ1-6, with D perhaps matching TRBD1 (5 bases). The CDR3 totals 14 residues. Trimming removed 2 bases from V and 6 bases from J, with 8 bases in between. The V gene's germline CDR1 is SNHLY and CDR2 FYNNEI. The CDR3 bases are TGTGCCAGCAGTGAATTCAGGGTTAATTCACCCCTCCACTTT. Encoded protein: CASSEFRVNSPLHF.

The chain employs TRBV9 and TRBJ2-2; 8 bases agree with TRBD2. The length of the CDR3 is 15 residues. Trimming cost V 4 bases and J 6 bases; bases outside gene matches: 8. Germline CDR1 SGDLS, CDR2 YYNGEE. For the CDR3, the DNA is TGTGCCAGCAGCCCCCGGGGGGGCAAGGCCGGGGAGCTGTTTTTT. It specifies CASSPRGGKAGELFF.

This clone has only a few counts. The CDR3 DNA follows: TGTGCCAGCAGCCCTGCGGGGACTAGCACCGAGCAGTACTTC. Protein sequence: CASSPAGTSTEQYF. The chain employs TRBV5-4 and TRBJ2-7, with TRBD2 matching over 9 bases. The germline gives CDR1 SGHNT, CDR2 YYREEE (reference sequence). CDR3 length equals 14 residues. The V gene end was trimmed by 4 bases and the J gene end by 6 bases; junction bases not matched to a gene: 8.

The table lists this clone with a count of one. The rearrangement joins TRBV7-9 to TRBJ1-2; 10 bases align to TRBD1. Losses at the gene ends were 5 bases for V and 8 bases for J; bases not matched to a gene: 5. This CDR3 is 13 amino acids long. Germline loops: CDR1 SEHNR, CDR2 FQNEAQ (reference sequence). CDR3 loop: CASSQTGGEGYTF. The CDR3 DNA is TGTGCCAGCAGCCAGACAGGGGGCGAGGGCTACACCTTC.

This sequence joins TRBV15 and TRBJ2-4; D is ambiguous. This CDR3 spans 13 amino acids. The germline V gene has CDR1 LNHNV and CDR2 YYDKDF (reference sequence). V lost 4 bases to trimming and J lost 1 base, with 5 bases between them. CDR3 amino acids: CATSTGAKNIQYF. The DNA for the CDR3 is TGTGCCACCAGCACCGGGGCCAAAAACATTCAGTACTTC.

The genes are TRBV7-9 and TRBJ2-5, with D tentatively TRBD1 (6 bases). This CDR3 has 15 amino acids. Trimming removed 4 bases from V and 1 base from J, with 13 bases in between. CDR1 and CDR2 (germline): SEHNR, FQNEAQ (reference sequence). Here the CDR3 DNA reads TGTGCCAGCAGCTCCACAGGGATGATCCAAGAGACCCAGTACTTC. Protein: CASSSTGMIQETQYF.

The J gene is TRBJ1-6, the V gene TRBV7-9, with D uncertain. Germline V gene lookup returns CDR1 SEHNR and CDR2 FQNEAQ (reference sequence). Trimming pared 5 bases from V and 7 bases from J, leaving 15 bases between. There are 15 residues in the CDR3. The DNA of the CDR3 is TGTGCCAGCAGCCGAGACTCCACGGAGAATTCACCCCTCCACTTT. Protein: CASSRDSTENSPLHF.

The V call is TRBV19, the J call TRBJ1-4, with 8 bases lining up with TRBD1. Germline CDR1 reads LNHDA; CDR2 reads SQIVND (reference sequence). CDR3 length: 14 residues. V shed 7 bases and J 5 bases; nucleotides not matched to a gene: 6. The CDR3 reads CASTPRGRNEKLFF. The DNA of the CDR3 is TGTGCCAGTACCCCCAGGGGGCGGAATGAAAAACTGTTTTTT.